These 3 T cell receptor beta chains share one sample of origin, sequenced in a study of blood T cell repertoires in COVID-19. Clones were sequenced by immunoSEQ multiplex PCR, and TCRdb holds only the in-frame ones, with some missing. The data hold 140,000 to 150,000 clones, with around 84% observed a single time. Specimen: PBMCs or T cells enriched from blood (not recorded which). The receptors here all came from a woman in her forties or fifties who had been exposed to COVID-19.

As concerns this clone: Other DNA sequences in the sample encode the same CDR3. This chain links TRBV9 with TRBJ2-3; 7 bases line up with TRBD2. The CDR3 loop spans 13 amino acids. The V segment lost 0 bases and the J segment 6 bases; nucleotides outside the gene matches: 1. The V gene's germline CDR1 is SGDLS and CDR2 YYNGEE. The CDR3 loop reads CASSVGGGDTQYF. The CDR3 coding sequence is TGTGCCAGCAGCGTAGGGGGAGGGGATACGCAGTATTTT.

A single count supports this clone. The chain joins TRBV10-3 to TRBJ2-7; D possibly corresponds to TRBD1 (6 bases). The CDR3 is 12 amino acids. V was shortened by 10 bases and J by 2 bases, with 12 bases between the two germline ends. CDR1 and CDR2 from the germline V gene are ENHRY and SYGVKD. In nucleotides, the CDR3 is TGTGCCACCTCCGGGACAACCTACGAGCAGTACTTC. Translation gives CATSGTTYEQYF.

The rearrangement links TRBV5-4 to TRBJ2-3; 13 nucleotides align to TRBD2. The CDR3 has 18 amino acids. The V segment lost 6 bases and the J segment 0 bases; nucleotides outside the gene matches: 10. Germline-derived CDR1 and CDR2 are SGHNT and YYREEE (reference sequence). The CDR3 loop is CASTRAGTSGKSTDTQYF. The CDR3 nucleotides are TGTGCCAGCACCAGAGCCGGGACTAGCGGGAAGAGCACAGATACGCAGTATTTT.